This entry describes one T cell receptor beta chain. Methods used by the authors: Amplification of reference gene primers was used by the study to estimate nucleated cell counts. TCRdb's table, derived via immunoSEQ multiplex PCR, lists solely in-frame clones and lacks some. V, J and clone size are taken as reported in that table, and D and trimming were inferred from the DNA itself. The table has 95,000 or so clones, 65% to 90% seen once. These data are taken from a study of blood T cell repertoires in COVID-19. Study summary: Specimens from acute and convalescent COVID-19 originated in the United States, Italy and Spain. T cells, B-cell-depleted T cells, or PBMCs provided the cDNA or gDNA that served as material.

V lost 5 bases and J lost 5; bases outside the gene matches: 7. Germline V CDR1 and CDR2: SEHNR, FQNEAQ (reference sequence). This CDR3 comprises 15 residues. The chain employs TRBV7-9 and TRBJ2-2; 8 bases line up with TRBD1. The source of this sequence is a man at least 80 years old with active or convalescent COVID-19. The material sequenced was peripheral blood. CDR3 amino acids: CASSRQGMMTGELFF. In nucleotides, the CDR3 is TGTGCCAGCAGCCGACAGGGGATGATGACCGGGGAGCTGTTTTTT.